This T cell receptor beta chain was identified in a study of blood T cell repertoires in COVID-19. Overall study context: Samples representing acute and convalescent COVID-19 were sourced from the United States, Italy and Spain. In each case, the material was cDNA or gDNA derived from T cells, B-cell-depleted T cells, or PBMCs.

This clone was seen just once. As processed by the authors: By means of reference gene primer amplification, nucleated cell counts were estimated. The assay was immunoSEQ multiplex PCR, and TCRdb's table has in-frame clones only and misses some. V and J calls and clone size follow that table, whereas D and trimming were derived from the DNA. The data show approximately 210,000 clones, with 75% to 85% seen just once and 10% to 15% held by the top ten. With 0 bases removed from V and 1 base from J, the gap between germline ends came to 10 bases. Germline V gives CDR1 LGHNA, CDR2 YNFKEQ. The CDR3 length is 16 residues.

The receptor comes from a man aged 35-49 years who had recovered from COVID-19. This sequence joins TRBV4-2 and TRBJ1-3, with D possibly being TRBD1 (5 bases). Sequencing used PBMCs or T cells enriched from blood (not recorded which). The CDR3 bases are TGTGCCAGCAGCCAAGATCAGGGTTTTTCTGGAAACACCATATATTTT. Its translation is CASSQDQGFSGNTIYF.